The T cell receptor beta chain under discussion was sequenced for a study of T cell changes during pregnancy in multiple sclerosis. TCRdb's copy holds only in-frame clones and misses some; the assay was immunoSEQ multiplex PCR. The sample consists of tens of thousands of clones, 89% of them appearing once. The V gene's germline CDR1 is SEHNR and CDR2 FQNEAQ (reference sequence). The J segment lost 3 bases and the V segment lost 3 bases, leaving 4 bases of the junction unmatched. The CDR3 has 16 amino acids. The chain recombines TRBV7-9 with TRBJ2-6, with 8 bases identical to TRBD2. The TCR was taken from a female donor in good health, enrolled as a control in a pregnancy study. This sample comprised peripheral blood, obtained in the first trimester of pregnancy. The CDR3 nucleotides read TGTGCCAGCAGCTTCGCGGGGGGAGGTGGGGCCAACGTCCTGACTTTC. Translated, it gives CASSFAGGGGANVLTF. The full variable domain, rest sourced from reference TRBV7-9 and TRBJ2-6, is DTGVSQNPRHKITKRGQNVTFRCDPISEHNRLYWYRQTLGQGPEFLTYFQNEAQLEKSRLLSDRFSAERPKGSFSTLEIQRTEQGDSAMYLCASSFAGGGGANVLTFGAGSRLTVL.